The 11 T cell receptor beta chains given below trace back to one sample, sequenced in a study of beta chain features in type 1 diabetes. All of the isolated RNA was reverse transcribed, so expressed TCRB transcripts were sequenced. Method: immunoSEQ multiplex PCR; TCRdb's copy keeps in-frame clones and lacks some. Of 300,000 or so clones listed, 7.5% to 9% were seen once; the top ten hold approximately 0.47%. The sequenced material came from central memory CD4+ T cells from blood. The receptor set was obtained from a woman in her late teens or twenties in good health.

About this clone itself: A much bigger clone sits one base away, suggesting this may be a read error. This chain joins TRBV7-3 and TRBJ1-5; no clear D. CDR3 size: 11 residues. V was cut by 6 bases and J by 3 bases, with 3 bases left in between. Germline V gene lookup returns CDR1 SGHTA and CDR2 FQGTGA. This chain's CDR3 is CASRNNQPQHF. The CDR3 DNA reads as TGTGCCAGCAGAAACAATCAGCCCCAGCATTTT.

The V gene is TRBV7-9, the J gene TRBJ2-7, with 16 bases aligning to TRBD2. In germline, CDR1 is SEHNR, CDR2 FQNEAQ (reference sequence). The CDR3 runs 18 residues. Trimming took 4 bases from V and 0 from J; bases not matched to a gene: 6. The CDR3 sequence is CASSSGLAGGYSSYEQYF. The CDR3 DNA is TGTGCCAGCAGCTCGGGACTAGCGGGAGGGTACAGCTCCTACGAGCAGTACTTC. Full variable domain (missing parts from reference TRBV7-9 and TRBJ2-7): DTGVSQNPRHKITKRGQNVTFRCDPISEHNRLYWYRQTLGQGPEFLTYFQNEAQLEKSRLLSDRFSAERPKGSFSTLEIQRTEQGDSAMYLCASSSGLAGGYSSYEQYFGPGTRLTVT.

Only a few counts were recorded for this clone. The V and J genes are TRBV19 and TRBJ2-6, with TRBD1 as a possible D gene (5 bases). The ends were cut back, 1 base at V and 1 base at J, with 14 bases in the middle. This CDR3 spans 18 amino acids. CDR1 LNHDA and CDR2 SQIVND come from the germline V gene (reference sequence). CDR3: CASSIVPTARSGANVLTF. In DNA, the CDR3 is TGTGCCAGTAGTATAGTCCCGACAGCGCGTTCTGGGGCCAACGTCCTGACTTTC.

The rearrangement links TRBV7-2 to TRBJ2-7; TRBD2 agrees at 10 bases. With V trimmed by 5 bases and J by 7 bases, 20 bases remained unmatched. Germline CDR1 SGHTA, CDR2 FQGNSA. This CDR3 is 18 amino acids long. The CDR3 is CASSQQSGASGRAGEQYF. CDR3 nucleotides: TGTGCCAGCAGCCAACAGTCGGGGGCGAGCGGGAGGGCTGGGGAGCAGTACTTC.

Of note for this clone: Being one base from a much bigger clone, this may be a read error. Other DNA sequences in this sample translate to the same CDR3. This sequence joins TRBV21-1 and TRBJ1-5. TRBV21-1 counts as a pseudogene. This CDR3 comprises 16 residues. CDR3 residues: CANRTGTRRYNQPQHF. The CDR3 bases are TGCGCCAATAGGACGGGGACTCGGCGATACAATCAGCCCCAGCATTTT.

This clone came up a few times. V and J are TRBV15 and TRBJ2-3; D gene unclear. V was trimmed by 1 base and J by 0 bases, leaving 2 bases between them. The CDR3 has 13 residues. Germline-derived CDR1 and CDR2 are LNHNV and YYDKDF (reference sequence). The CDR3 coding sequence is TGTGCCACCAGCAGAGGGAGCACAGATACGCAGTATTTT. This encodes CATSRGSTDTQYF.

The V and J genes are TRBV27 and TRBJ2-5, with TRBD2 matching 10 bases. V shed 2 bases, J shed 5 bases, and the junction held 8 bases outside the gene matches. From germline, CDR1 is MNHEY and CDR2 SMNVEV (reference sequence). The CDR3 spans 16 residues. This chain's CDR3 is CASSLRALAGVETQYF. The DNA for the CDR3 is TGTGCCAGCAGTTTAAGGGCCCTAGCGGGAGTGGAGACCCAGTACTTC.

This clone was seen a few times. The rearrangement links TRBV29-1 to TRBJ2-3; D is unclear. The CDR3 has 12 amino acids. Germline V gene data show CDR1 as SQVTM and CDR2 as ANQGSEA. Trimming removed 3 bases from V and 6 bases from J, with 10 bases in between. CDR3 sequence reads: CSVEAIRDTQYF. CDR3 bases: TGCAGCGTTGAGGCGATAAGGGATACGCAGTATTTT.

This clone occurred a few times. V gene TRBV10-3 combines with J gene TRBJ2-7; TRBD1 might be the D (6 bases). CDR3 length: 15 residues. V lost 2 bases and J 1 base, leaving 12 bases between the germline ends. Germline assignment: CDR1 ENHRY and CDR2 SYGVKD. This CDR3 is CAISEGQIISYEQYF. CDR3 coding DNA: TGTGCCATCAGTGAGGGACAGATAATTTCCTACGAGCAGTACTTC.

V gene TRBV4-3 combines with J gene TRBJ2-3; 10 bases align to TRBD2. This CDR3 has 19 residues. V lost 1 base to trimming and J lost 2 bases; unmatched junction nucleotides: 12. Germline V gene lookup returns CDR1 LGHNA and CDR2 YSLEER. CDR3 coding DNA: TGCGCCAGCAGCCAAGTCAGGACTAGCGGTAAAAAACTCACAGATACGCAGTATTTT. It codes for CASSQVRTSGKKLTDTQYF.

This clone turned up a few times. The gene calls are TRBV5-1 and TRBJ2-1; 14 nucleotides line up with TRBD2. V shed 6 bases, J shed 9 bases, and the junction held 8 bases outside the gene matches. The CDR3 is 15 residues long. Per the germline V gene, CDR1 is SGHRS and CDR2 is YFSETQ. The DNA of the CDR3 is TGCGCCAGCACCAAAGGGACTAGCGGGAGCGGTGAGCAGTTCTTC. Residues: CASTKGTSGSGEQFF.